This T cell receptor beta chain was obtained from a study of blood T cells in healthy people across ages. Notes on the study in general: From one million sequenced T cells, diversity estimates were lower bounds. Any conclusive comparison of naive versus antigen-experienced cells was prevented by using unsorted PBMCs.

PCR was performed a second time for roughly 7 to 11 cycles using a sample-barcoded 5' primer and a J-beta primer mix. TCRdb reanalysed the 5' RACE reads using MiXCR and keeps one entry per CDR3 protein. The sample yields roughly 1,700,000 distinct CDR3 sequences, approximately 30% seen once. Points on this clonotype: Its antigen remains unidentified.

V lost 3 bases, J lost 6 bases, and 7 bases stayed unmatched. This CDR3 is built from 15 residues. The germline V gene has CDR1 KGHSH and CDR2 LQKENI. This TCR was sampled from a woman in her twenties or thirties in good health. The chain combines TRBV18 with TRBJ1-1, with 10 bases identical to TRBD1. The sequencing sample was made of blood. CDR3 amino acids: CASSPMTGGQAEAFF. For the CDR3, the DNA is TGTGCCAGCTCACCGATGACAGGGGGCCAGGCTGAAGCTTTCTTT. The full variable domain, its missing parts supplied by reference TRBV18 and TRBJ1-1, is NAGVMQNPRHLVRRRGQEARLRCSPMKGHSHVYWYRQLPEEGLKFMVYLQKENIIDESGMPKERFSAEFPKEGPSILRIQQVVRGDSAAYFCASSPMTGGQAEAFFGQGTRLTVV.